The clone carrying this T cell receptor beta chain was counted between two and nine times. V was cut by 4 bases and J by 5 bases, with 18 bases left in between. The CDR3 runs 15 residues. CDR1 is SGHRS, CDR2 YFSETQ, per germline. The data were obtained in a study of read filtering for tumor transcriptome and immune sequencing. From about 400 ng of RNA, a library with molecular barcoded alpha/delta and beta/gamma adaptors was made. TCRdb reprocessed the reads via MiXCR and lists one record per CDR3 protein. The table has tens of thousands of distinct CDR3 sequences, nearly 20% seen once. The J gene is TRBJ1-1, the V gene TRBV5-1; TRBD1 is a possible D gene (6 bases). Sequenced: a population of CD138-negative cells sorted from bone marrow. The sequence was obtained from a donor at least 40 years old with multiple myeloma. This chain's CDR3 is CASSGGVRGGTEAFF. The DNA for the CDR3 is TGCGCCAGCAGCGGGGGGGTCAGGGGAGGGACTGAAGCTTTCTTT.